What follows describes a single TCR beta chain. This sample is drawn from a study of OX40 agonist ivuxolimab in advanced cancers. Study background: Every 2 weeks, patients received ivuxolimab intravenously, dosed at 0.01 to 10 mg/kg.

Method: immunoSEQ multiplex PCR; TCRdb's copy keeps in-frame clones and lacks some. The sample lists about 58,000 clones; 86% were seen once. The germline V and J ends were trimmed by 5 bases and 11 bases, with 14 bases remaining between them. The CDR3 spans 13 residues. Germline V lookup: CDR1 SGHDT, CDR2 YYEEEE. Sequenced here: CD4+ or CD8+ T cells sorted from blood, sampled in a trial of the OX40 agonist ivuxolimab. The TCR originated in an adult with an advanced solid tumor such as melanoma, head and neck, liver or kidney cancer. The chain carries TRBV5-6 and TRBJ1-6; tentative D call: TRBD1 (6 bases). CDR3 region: CASRQGRTAPLHF. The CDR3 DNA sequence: TGTGCCAGCAGGCAGGGGCGAACGGCACCCCTCCACTTT. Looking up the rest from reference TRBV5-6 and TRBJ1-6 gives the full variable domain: DAGVTQSPTHLIKTRGQQVTLRCSPKSGHDTVSWYQQALGQGPQFIFQYYEEEERQRGNFPDRFSGHQFPNYSSELNVNALLLGDSALYLCASRQGRTAPLHFGNGTRLTVT.